This T cell receptor (beta chain) was obtained from a study of blood T cell repertoires in COVID-19. Overall study context: There were acute and convalescent COVID-19 samples, and they came from the United States, Italy and Spain. T cells, B-cell-depleted T cells, or PBMCs provided the cDNA or gDNA that served as material.

As handled by the study authors: Reference gene primer amplification in the assay estimated nucleated cell counts. Some clones are missing from TCRdb's copy, which holds only in-frame ones; the method was immunoSEQ multiplex PCR. V and J calls and clone size come straight from that table; D and trimming were deduced from the DNA. The repertoire holds some 81,000 clones, with roughly 96% as singletons. A note on this clone: At one end the junction does not follow the germline gene, possibly because of a read error.

The germline V gene encodes CDR1 SSHAT and CDR2 FNYEAQ (reference sequence). The CDR3 runs to 12 residues. The source is a human donor with active COVID-19. The donor label of this sample is uncertain. J is TRBJ2-1 and V is TRBV7-7; D unresolved. The sequenced sample was peripheral blood. As DNA, the CDR3 is TGTGCTAGCAGCCCCCACCGAGGTGAGCAGTTCTTC. The encoded protein is CASSPHRGEQFF.